This is a list of T cell receptor beta chains from one sample in a study of cytomegalovirus exposure and HLA in healthy donors. Produced via immunoSEQ multiplex PCR; TCRdb's table is partial and in-frame only. In the table there are roughly 99,000 clones, about 72% of which are singletons. The source material was PBMCs. These receptors all come from a man younger than 35 in good health and CMV-seronegative. Both conserved end residues are part of each CDR3. Each record gives: clone size, V gene, D gene, CDR3 length, J gene, CDR3 DNA, CDR3 protein. The D gene is left open where the match is weak. Only some rows state a clone size, as once, few, many or a class for expanded clones.

abundance: NA; v_gene: TRBV6-6; d_gene: TRBD1; len: 16; j_gene: TRBJ1-6; CDR3nt: TGTGCCAGCAGTTTCCCGGACAGGGCGAGGGGATCACCCCTCCACTTT; CDR3aa: CASSFPDRARGSPLHF
abundance: NA; v_gene: TRBV10-3; d_gene: NA; len: 16; j_gene: TRBJ2-3; CDR3nt: TGTGCCATCAGTGCCGGACAGTCGTCTAGCACAGATACGCAGTATTTT; CDR3aa: CAISAGQSSSTDTQYF
abundance: NA; v_gene: TRBV5-1; d_gene: NA; len: 14; j_gene: TRBJ1-5; CDR3nt: TGCGCCAGCAGCTTGGACGGAGTCAATCAGCCCCAGCATTTT; CDR3aa: CASSLDGVNQPQHF
abundance: NA; v_gene: TRBV6-6; d_gene: NA; len: 11; j_gene: TRBJ1-1; CDR3nt: TGTGCCAGCAGCCGTAAAAATGAAGCTTTCTTT; CDR3aa: CASSRKNEAFF
abundance: NA; v_gene: TRBV9; d_gene: TRBD1; len: 16; j_gene: TRBJ2-7; CDR3nt: TGTGCCAGCAGCCCTACCGGGACAGGCAGCTCCTACGAGCAGTACTTC; CDR3aa: CASSPTGTGSSYEQYF
abundance: few; v_gene: TRBV5-1; d_gene: NA; len: 15; j_gene: TRBJ2-7; CDR3nt: TGCGCCAGCAGCTCCCCTACCCTGAGTCCTCCTCTACAGTACTTC; CDR3aa: CASSSPTLSPPLQYF
abundance: NA; v_gene: TRBV5-4; d_gene: TRBD1; len: 15; j_gene: TRBJ1-5; CDR3nt: TGTGCCAGCAGCTCTGCCGAGACAGGGAACCAGCCCCAGCATTTT; CDR3aa: CASSSAETGNQPQHF
abundance: NA; v_gene: TRBV27; d_gene: TRBD2; len: 14; j_gene: TRBJ2-1; CDR3nt: TGTGCCAGCAGACTAGCGGGGGGGCTTTGGGAGCAGTTCTTC; CDR3aa: CASRLAGGLWEQFF
abundance: few; v_gene: TRBV10-3; d_gene: NA; len: 13; j_gene: TRBJ2-3; CDR3nt: TGTGCCATCACTAGGACAGACACAGATACGCAGTATTTT; CDR3aa: CAITRTDTDTQYF
abundance: NA; v_gene: TRBV7-9; d_gene: TRBD2; len: 15; j_gene: TRBJ2-5; CDR3nt: TGTTCCAGCAGCCAGGCCACTAGCGGGGTAGAGACCCAGTACTTC; CDR3aa: CSSSQATSGVETQYF
abundance: few; v_gene: TRBV5-1; d_gene: NA; len: 14; j_gene: TRBJ1-2; CDR3nt: TGCGCCAGCAGCTTGGTGCCGGGAACCTATGGCTACACCTTC; CDR3aa: CASSLVPGTYGYTF
abundance: many; v_gene: TRBV6-1; d_gene: TRBD2; len: 15; j_gene: TRBJ2-1; CDR3nt: TGTGCCAGCAGTGGTAGCGGGGGCTCCTACAATGAGCAGTTCTTC; CDR3aa: CASSGSGGSYNEQFF
abundance: once; v_gene: TRBV18; d_gene: NA; len: 12; j_gene: TRBJ2-3; CDR3nt: TGTGCCAGCTCGTCGGGCACAGATACGCAGTATTTT; CDR3aa: CASSSGTDTQYF
abundance: NA; v_gene: TRBV4-1; d_gene: TRBD1; len: 20; j_gene: TRBJ1-4; CDR3nt: TGCGCCAGCAGCCAAGATCTATTGGGACAGGGACTCGGGGGTAATGAAAAACTGTTTTTT; CDR3aa: CASSQDLLGQGLGGNEKLFF
abundance: NA; v_gene: TRBV5-8; d_gene: NA; len: 13; j_gene: TRBJ1-6; CDR3nt: TGTGCCAGCAGCCCCAGGGTTAATTCACCCCTCCACTTT; CDR3aa: CASSPRVNSPLHF
abundance: NA; v_gene: TRBV11-2; d_gene: TRBD1; len: 13; j_gene: TRBJ1-5; CDR3nt: TGTGCCAGCTCCCTTACAGGGGATCAGCCCCAGCATTTT; CDR3aa: CASSLTGDQPQHF
abundance: NA; v_gene: TRBV25-1; d_gene: TRBD2; len: 14; j_gene: TRBJ2-1; CDR3nt: TGTGCCAGCAGTGAAGCGGGAGATTACAATGAGCAGTTCTTC; CDR3aa: CASSEAGDYNEQFF
abundance: few; v_gene: TRBV7-2; d_gene: TRBD2; len: 16; j_gene: TRBJ2-7; CDR3nt: TGTGCCAGCAGCTTACCGCCTCGCGGGGGGAGCTACGAGCAGTACTTC; CDR3aa: CASSLPPRGGSYEQYF
abundance: NA; v_gene: TRBV2; d_gene: TRBD2; len: 13; j_gene: TRBJ2-7; CDR3nt: TGTGCCAGCCAGCGGGGGGGAAACTACGAGCAGTACTTC; CDR3aa: CASQRGGNYEQYF
abundance: NA; v_gene: TRBV5-6; d_gene: NA; len: 18; j_gene: TRBJ2-1; CDR3nt: TGTGCCAGCAGCTTGGGACAGTCAGGACCCCCTTTTGAGGATGAGCAGTTCTTC; CDR3aa: CASSLGQSGPPFEDEQFF
abundance: NA; v_gene: TRBV9; d_gene: NA; len: 14; j_gene: TRBJ1-4; CDR3nt: TGTGCCAGCAGCGTGGACAGAGATAATGAAAAACTGTTTTTT; CDR3aa: CASSVDRDNEKLFF
abundance: NA; v_gene: TRBV7-2; d_gene: TRBD1; len: 18; j_gene: TRBJ2-1; CDR3nt: TGTGCCAGCAGCTCCACAGGGGCGCGGACCATCGGCCACAATGAGCAGTTCTTC; CDR3aa: CASSSTGARTIGHNEQFF
abundance: NA; v_gene: TRBV10-3; d_gene: NA; len: 15; j_gene: TRBJ2-3; CDR3nt: TGTGCCATCAGCGACACAGGGCTGGGCACAGATACGCAGTATTTT; CDR3aa: CAISDTGLGTDTQYF
abundance: NA; v_gene: TRBV2; d_gene: NA; len: 18; j_gene: TRBJ1-4; CDR3nt: TGTGCCAGCAGTGAAGTCAAAGGGGTCCCCTCCCGTAATGAAAAACTGTTTTTT; CDR3aa: CASSEVKGVPSRNEKLFF
abundance: NA; v_gene: TRBV18; d_gene: NA; len: 15; j_gene: TRBJ1-5; CDR3nt: TGTGCCAGCTCCCTGACAGGAGGACCAAATCAGCCCCAGCATTTT; CDR3aa: CASSLTGGPNQPQHF
abundance: few; v_gene: TRBV9; d_gene: NA; len: 14; j_gene: TRBJ2-7; CDR3nt: TGTGCCAGCAGCGCCATGGCTAGCTCCTACGAGCAGTACTTC; CDR3aa: CASSAMASSYEQYF
abundance: NA; v_gene: TRBV28; d_gene: NA; len: 14; j_gene: TRBJ1-5; CDR3nt: TGTGCCGCCCGGGTGGCGGGGAGCAATCAGCCCCAGCATTTT; CDR3aa: CAARVAGSNQPQHF
abundance: once; v_gene: TRBV7-8; d_gene: TRBD1; len: 15; j_gene: TRBJ2-7; CDR3nt: TGTGCCAGCAGCTACAGGGGGCCGTTAGAGTACGAGCAGTACTTC; CDR3aa: CASSYRGPLEYEQYF
abundance: once; v_gene: TRBV19; d_gene: NA; len: 15; j_gene: TRBJ2-3; CDR3nt: TGTGCCAGTAGTATAAACGGGGGTGGGACAGATACGCAGTATTTT; CDR3aa: CASSINGGGTDTQYF
abundance: NA; v_gene: TRBV4-3; d_gene: NA; len: 13; j_gene: TRBJ2-2; CDR3nt: TGCGCCAGCAGCCCTCCGGGGACCGGGGAGCTGTTTTTT; CDR3aa: CASSPPGTGELFF
abundance: few; v_gene: TRBV10-2; d_gene: NA; len: 14; j_gene: TRBJ1-6; CDR3nt: TGCGCCAGCACGTTGGACAGCTATAATTCACCCCTCCACTTT; CDR3aa: CASTLDSYNSPLHF
abundance: NA; v_gene: TRBV29-1; d_gene: TRBD2; len: 15; j_gene: TRBJ2-7; CDR3nt: TGCAGCGTGTATGTAGCGGGGGGGCCTCTCAACGAGCAGTACTTC; CDR3aa: CSVYVAGGPLNEQYF
abundance: NA; v_gene: TRBV6-4; d_gene: TRBD2; len: 14; j_gene: TRBJ2-3; CDR3nt: TGTGCCAGCAGTGAGTCTAGCGGGGCAGATACGCAGTATTTT; CDR3aa: CASSESSGADTQYF